Reported below is one TCR beta chain. The authors' processing: Amplified reference gene primers provided the basis for estimating nucleated cell counts. Clones were read by immunoSEQ multiplex PCR, and TCRdb kept only the in-frame ones, dropping some. V and J calls and clone size are given by that table; D and trimming were obtained from the DNA. The sample yields 200,000 to 250,000 clones, about 83% seen once. V shed 6 bases and J 5 bases; nucleotides not matched to a gene: 6. This CDR3 contains 14 residues. Germline values: CDR1 LNHDA, CDR2 SQIVND (reference sequence). Donors in Cohort 3 who had recovered were those with two negative PCRs, healthcare professional clearance, or resolution of their symptoms. This entry is derived from a study of blood T cell repertoires in COVID-19. Turning to the study itself: Donors in the United States, Italy and Spain gave samples during acute or convalescent COVID-19. The analysed material was cDNA or gDNA that came from T cells, B-cell-depleted T cells, or PBMCs.

The rearrangement links TRBV19 to TRBJ2-3; 9 positions match TRBD1. The sample consisted of PBMCs or T cells enriched from blood (not recorded which). This receptor was obtained from a woman aged 40 to 50 who had recovered from COVID-19. CDR3 nucleotide sequence: TGTGCCAGTAGGGGACAGGGTGTGAGAGATACGCAGTATTTT. Protein sequence: CASRGQGVRDTQYF.